The 30 T cell receptor beta chains below all came from one sample that was sequenced in a study of blood T cell repertoires in COVID-19. Generated by immunoSEQ multiplex PCR, the TCRdb table keeps only in-frame clones and is missing some. The table includes 39,000 or so clones, 81% detected once. The source material was peripheral blood. The receptors shown here come from a man in his forties with active or convalescent COVID-19.

The CDR3 DNA follows: TGTGCCACCAGTGATCTGGGACAGGGGGCGGACAATGAGCAGTTCTTC. This gives the protein CATSDLGQGADNEQFF. The chain links TRBV24-1 to TRBJ2-1; 12 nucleotides align to TRBD1. Germline V gene lookup returns CDR1 KGHDR and CDR2 SFDVKD. V was pared by 3 bases and J by 5 bases, with 4 bases of the junction left unmatched. The CDR3 loop spans 16 amino acids.

The rearrangement uses TRBV20-1 and TRBJ2-7; TRBD2 aligns across 7 bases. The CDR3 contains 16 residues. Germline assignment: CDR1 DFQATT and CDR2 SNEGSKA (reference sequence). Losses at the gene ends were 3 bases for V and 2 bases for J; bases not matched to a gene: 13. CDR3: CSASPSGSLLPYEQYF. CDR3 DNA sequence: TGCAGTGCTAGTCCTAGCGGCTCCCTTCTTCCCTACGAGCAGTACTTC.

The chain has TRBV5-1 and TRBJ2-6; TRBD1 matches at 7 bases. V was pared by 2 bases and J by 1 base, with 6 bases of the junction left unmatched. This CDR3 is built from 17 residues. CDR1 and CDR2 from the germline V gene are SGHRS and YFSETQ. CDR3: CASSLQGFLSGANVLTF. For the CDR3, the DNA is TGCGCCAGCAGCTTACAGGGGTTCTTATCTGGGGCCAACGTCCTGACTTTC.

This rearrangement joins TRBV7-2 to TRBJ2-1; 11 positions match TRBD1. V dropped 4 bases and J dropped 1; count of bases not matched to a gene: 9. Germline CDR1 SGHTA, CDR2 FQGNSA. There are 18 residues in the CDR3. The CDR3 nucleotides are TGTGCCAGCAGCTCCCGGACAGGGGGCCTCAAATCCTACAATGAGCAGTTCTTC. Its protein is CASSSRTGGLKSYNEQFF.

The chain uses TRBV28 and TRBJ2-7, with D perhaps TRBD1 (6 bases). Germline CDR1 is MDHEN and CDR2 is SYDVKM. The V gene lost 5 bases and the J gene lost 2 bases, with 19 bases spanning the gap. The CDR3 extends over 16 amino acids. Here the CDR3 DNA reads TGTGCCAGCAGTGGAATATACAGGGCCCGCGCCTACGAGCAGTACTTC. This translates into CASSGIYRARAYEQYF.

This clone was seen a few times. The chain couples TRBV2 to TRBJ1-5; 7 positions agree with TRBD1. CDR1 SNHLY and CDR2 FYNNEI come from the germline V gene. This CDR3 spans 14 amino acids. The trim removed 7 bases at V and 5 bases at J, leaving 8 bases unmatched. The CDR3 DNA reads TGTGCCAGCACCCCGGACAGGTGGGATCAGCCCCAGCATTTT. Protein product: CASTPDRWDQPQHF.

This clone showed up just a few times. V is TRBV2 and J is TRBJ1-5; 9 bases are shared with TRBD1. The germline gives CDR1 SNHLY, CDR2 FYNNEI. This CDR3 region has 13 residues. J lost 5 bases, V lost 7 bases, and 3 bases had no gene match. CDR3 in amino acids: CASTRDRDQPQHF. The CDR3, as DNA: TGTGCCAGCACGCGGGACAGGGATCAGCCCCAGCATTTT.

V usage is TRBV12-3 or TRBV12-4 and J usage is TRBJ2-7, with no clear D. V dropped 4 bases and J dropped 2 bases, with 3 bases sitting between them. This CDR3 region has 11 residues. This chain's CDR3 is CASSSAYEQYF. DNA for the CDR3: TGTGCCAGCAGTTCGGCCTACGAGCAGTACTTC.

This chain connects TRBV2 to TRBJ1-1; TRBD1 matches 9 bases. Trimming cost V 7 bases and J 6 bases; bases outside gene matches: 6. CDR3 size: 13 residues. Germline CDR1 reads SNHLY; CDR2 reads FYNNEI. CDR3 DNA sequence: TGTGCCAGCAATCTGGACAGGGGCGCTGAAGCTTTCTTT. Amino acids: CASNLDRGAEAFF.

The chain is built from TRBV6-1 and TRBJ2-3, with 7 nucleotides matching TRBD2. Trimming cost V 1 base and J 4 bases; bases outside gene matches: 11. The CDR3 sequence is 17 residues long. Germline values: CDR1 MNHNS, CDR2 SASEGT. CDR3 coding DNA: TGTGCCAGCAGTGAAGGACTAGCTAGCCTTGGCCCAGATACGCAGTATTTT. Translating gives CASSEGLASLGPDTQYF.

This chain joins TRBV24-1 and TRBJ2-1; 7 bases match TRBD1. The germline gives CDR1 KGHDR, CDR2 SFDVKD. This CDR3 comprises 16 residues. J lost 6 bases, V lost 4 bases, and 11 bases had no gene match. This chain's CDR3 is CATSDSSGGLGNEQFF. As DNA, the CDR3 is TGTGCCACCAGTGACTCCTCAGGGGGTCTGGGCAATGAGCAGTTCTTC.

This clone was counted only a few times. This chain uses TRBV2 with TRBJ2-1, with unresolved D. CDR1 and CDR2 (germline): SNHLY, FYNNEI. The ends were cut back, 7 bases at V and 10 bases at J, with 11 bases in the middle. The CDR3 spans 11 residues. The chain's CDR3 is CASTTGGEQFF. The DNA of the CDR3 is TGTGCCAGCACCACCGGCGGAGAGCAGTTCTTC.

The sample holds a few counts of this clone. V is TRBV29-1 and J is TRBJ1-2; D is unclear. Between the trimmed V and J ends, which lost 7 bases and 6 bases, there was a span of 18 bases. The germline V gene encodes CDR1 SQVTM and CDR2 ANQGSEA. The CDR3 has 13 amino acids. This CDR3 is CSGTGERPDGYTF. CDR3 coding DNA: TGCAGCGGGACTGGTGAGCGACCTGATGGCTACACCTTC.

This chain links TRBV28 with TRBJ1-4; D gene ambiguous. The germline gives CDR1 MDHEN, CDR2 SYDVKM. V was shortened by 6 bases and J by 3 bases, with 17 bases between the two germline ends. This CDR3 spans 16 amino acids. In DNA, the CDR3 is TGTGCCAGCAGCCTCCTTTCGGCGGGTGCTAATGAAAAACTGTTTTTT. It is translated as CASSLLSAGANEKLFF.

The chain joins TRBV4-1 to TRBJ2-5, with D perhaps TRBD1 (6 bases). This CDR3 region has 14 residues. Germline V gene lookup returns CDR1 MGHRA and CDR2 YSYEKL. Trimming took off 4 bases at V and 5 bases at J, with 14 bases between the two ends. CDR3 region: CASSPLQGRETQYF. The CDR3 DNA follows: TGCGCCAGCAGCCCGTTGCAGGGGCGGGAGACCCAGTACTTC.

V is TRBV19 and J is TRBJ2-1, with TRBD1 matching over 9 bases. CDR3 length: 19 amino acids. The V segment lost 6 bases and the J segment 8 bases; nucleotides outside the gene matches: 23. The germline gives CDR1 LNHDA, CDR2 SQIVND (reference sequence). CDR3 sequence reads: CASRFRVETGGEVIDEQFF. The CDR3 DNA reads TGTGCCAGTAGATTTAGAGTGGAAACAGGGGGCGAAGTTATCGATGAGCAGTTCTTC.

Here the CDR3 reads CASSIGRLAGAEQFF. CDR3 DNA: TGTGCCAGTAGTATAGGGCGCCTAGCGGGAGCCGAGCAGTTCTTC. V usage is TRBV19 and J usage is TRBJ2-1, with 10 positions matching TRBD2. There are 15 residues in the CDR3. Germline CDR1 LNHDA, CDR2 SQIVND (reference sequence). Trimming cost V 1 base and J 10 bases; bases outside gene matches: 7.

This chain uses TRBV7-9 with TRBJ2-7, with 8 bases matching TRBD1. Germline V gene sequence: CDR1 SEHNR, CDR2 FQNEAQ (reference sequence). CDR3 size: 15 residues. Germline trimming cut 1 base from V and 4 bases from J; bases unmatched to any gene: 6. The CDR3 bases are TGTGCCAGCAGCTTAGATAAGACAGGGGAATACGAGCAGTACTTC. Protein sequence: CASSLDKTGEYEQYF.

V is TRBV15 and J is TRBJ2-3, with a weak D call TRBD1 (6 bases). V lost 5 bases and J lost 4, with 19 bases in between. The CDR3 extends over 16 amino acids. CDR1 is LNHNV, CDR2 YYDKDF, per germline (reference sequence). This chain's CDR3 is CATSRFLSQGADTQYF. The CDR3 coding sequence is TGTGCCACCAGCCGCTTTCTATCACAGGGAGCAGATACGCAGTATTTT.

The rearrangement links TRBV5-8 to TRBJ2-1; 9 bases agree with TRBD1. V gave up 3 bases and J gave up 2 bases; unmatched junction bases: 6. CDR1 and CDR2 (germline): SGHTS, YDEGEE. The CDR3 length is 16 residues. The CDR3 DNA sequence: TGTGCCAGCAGCTCCACAGGGGGCACCCCCTACAATGAGCAGTTCTTC. This translates into CASSSTGGTPYNEQFF.

V and J are TRBV28 and TRBJ2-3; 14 nucleotides line up with TRBD2. Germline V gives CDR1 MDHEN, CDR2 SYDVKM. Trimming took 7 bases from V and 0 from J; bases not matched to a gene: 18. The CDR3 loop spans 21 amino acids. The CDR3 DNA sequence: TGTGCCAGCACCATCAGACTAGCGGGGGGGAGAATGAAAGCTAGCACAGATACGCAGTATTTT. Translating gives CASTIRLAGGRMKASTDTQYF.

The chain carries TRBV5-5 and TRBJ2-3, with 11 bases that match TRBD2. This CDR3 contains 17 residues. CDR1 is SGHKS, CDR2 YYEKEE, per germline (reference sequence). With 1 base clipped from V and 5 bases from J, the junction kept 9 bases outside the gene matches. This chain's CDR3 is CASSLPSGRPREDTQYF. DNA of the CDR3: TGTGCCAGCAGCTTGCCTAGCGGGAGGCCCAGGGAAGATACGCAGTATTTT.

This clone was recorded once. The chain joins TRBV28 to TRBJ1-1; 8 bases line up with TRBD1. The V and J ends lost 6 bases and 8 bases, in that order; junction bases with no gene match: 5. Germline V CDR1 and CDR2: MDHEN, SYDVKM. There are 12 residues in the CDR3. The CDR3 loop reads CASRPGQGEAFF. The CDR3 DNA is TGTGCCAGCAGGCCAGGACAGGGAGAAGCTTTCTTT.

The chain has TRBV10-3 and TRBJ2-7, with TRBD1 as a possible D gene (6 bases). The length of the CDR3 is 14 residues. Germline values: CDR1 ENHRY, CDR2 SYGVKD. V gave up 7 bases and J gave up 0 bases, with 13 bases separating them. The CDR3 is CAITSSDSSYEQYF. CDR3 nucleotide sequence: TGTGCCATCACATCATCGGACAGCTCCTACGAGCAGTACTTC.

The rearrangement uses TRBV6-1 and TRBJ2-2, with 11 nucleotides matching TRBD2. With 3 bases clipped from V and 4 bases from J, the junction kept 10 bases outside the gene matches. Per germline, CDR1 MNHNS and CDR2 SASEGT. The length of the CDR3 is 18 residues. The CDR3 is CASSDGIAGGRFTGELFF. The DNA for the CDR3 is TGTGCCAGCAGTGACGGTATAGCGGGGGGGCGATTCACCGGGGAGCTGTTTTTT.

This rearrangement joins TRBV2 to TRBJ1-1; no reliable D call. The ends were cut back, 0 bases at V and 3 bases at J, with 11 bases in the middle. Germline assignment: CDR1 SNHLY and CDR2 FYNNEI. The CDR3 runs to 15 residues. CDR3 region: CASSEALWQYTEAFF. The CDR3 DNA reads TGTGCCAGCAGTGAAGCGCTTTGGCAGTACACTGAAGCTTTCTTT.

The rearrangement uses TRBV18 and TRBJ2-1; 11 bases align to TRBD1. The V and J ends lost 11 bases and 8 bases, in that order; junction bases with no gene match: 11. This CDR3 comprises 14 residues. Germline assignment: CDR1 KGHSH and CDR2 LQKENI. The DNA for the CDR3 is TGTGCCGGATCCGGGACAGGGGGAAACCATGAGCAGTTCTTC. Its protein product is CAGSGTGGNHEQFF.

The chain employs TRBV4-1 and TRBJ2-3; 14 bases are a match to TRBD2. Per germline, CDR1 MGHRA and CDR2 YSYEKL. The CDR3 is made up of 17 amino acids. Trimming cost V 1 base and J 2 bases; bases outside gene matches: 2. The DNA of the CDR3 is TGCGCCAGCAGCCAAGCGGGACTAGCGGGGGCCACAGATACGCAGTATTTT. It specifies CASSQAGLAGATDTQYF.

This clone was observed a few times. V usage is TRBV4-3 and J usage is TRBJ2-3, with 9 positions matching TRBD2. Losses at the gene ends were 5 bases for V and 3 bases for J; bases not matched to a gene: 3. The CDR3 is 14 amino acids. Germline V CDR1 and CDR2: LGHNA, YSLEER. The CDR3 protein is CASSWGLATDTQYF. The CDR3 DNA sequence: TGCGCCAGCAGCTGGGGACTAGCAACAGATACGCAGTATTTT.

This rearrangement joins TRBV4-1 to TRBJ1-4; possibly TRBD1 for D (5 bases). CDR1 MGHRA and CDR2 YSYEKL come from the germline V gene. Trimming took 0 bases from V and 4 from J, leaving 24 bases between them. The CDR3 consists of 20 residues. This CDR3 is CASSQDFKSPGRGYNEKLFF. The CDR3 bases are TGCGCCAGCAGCCAAGACTTCAAGTCCCCCGGGCGGGGCTATAATGAAAAACTGTTTTTT.